The TCR beta chain under discussion was sequenced for a study of T cell responses to AZD1222 COVID-19 vaccine. In its sample, this clone was seen once. Its antigen is currently unknown. Method: immunoSEQ multiplex PCR; TCRdb's copy keeps in-frame clones and lacks some. The profile shows 150,000 or so clones, more than 85% of them singletons. The CDR3 consists of 13 residues. The germline gives CDR1 SGHRS, CDR2 YFSETQ. Trimming stripped 1 base from V and 8 bases from J, with 12 bases between. Findings and caveats of the study: Among spike-specific TCRs, nearly half reportedly target unmutated variant regions. At baseline, seropositivity was found in only 5 to 7 AZD1222 recipients. None of the repertoires were sampled until the peak T cell response had passed. The CD4 TCRs associated with vaccination extended across spike and predominated at 160-218 and 743-854.

This chain connects TRBV5-1 to TRBJ1-2; D is ambiguous. Sequences were derived from peripheral blood, sampled on day 0 of AZD1222 vaccination. The sequence derives from an adult in good health. The CDR3 region has the DNA TGCGCCAGCAGCTTGAATGCGAAGGACGGCTACACCTTC. This codes for CASSLNAKDGYTF. The whole variable domain, filled in from reference TRBV5-1 and TRBJ1-2, reads KAGVTQTPRYLIKTRGQQVTLSCSPISGHRSVSWYQQTPGQGLQFLFEYFSETQRNKGNFPGRFSGRQFSNSRSEMNVSTLELGDSALYLCASSLNAKDGYTFGSGTRLTVV.